The 5 T cell receptor beta chains reported below all come from one sample, sequenced in a study of T cell responses to AZD1222 COVID-19 vaccine. Profiling relied on immunoSEQ multiplex PCR, and the TCRdb table lists in-frame clones only, not all of them. The sample carries about 130,000 clones, around 90% recorded once. The source material was peripheral blood, sampled on day 0 of MenACWY control vaccination. The receptor set was obtained from an adult in good health.

The chain recombines TRBV15 with TRBJ2-2, with 12 positions matching TRBD2. Trimming cost V 4 bases and J 3 bases; bases outside gene matches: 9. Germline CDR1 and CDR2: LNHNV and YYDKDF (reference sequence). The CDR3 runs to 18 residues. The chain's CDR3 is CATSTWTSGIRDTGELFF. In DNA form, the CDR3 reads TGTGCCACCAGCACTTGGACTAGCGGGATTCGCGACACCGGGGAGCTGTTTTTT.

The chain is built from TRBV21-1 and TRBJ2-1. TRBV21-1 is reported as a pseudogene. This CDR3 spans 15 amino acids. The CDR3 reads CASSSTLSSYNEQFF. The CDR3 nucleotides read TGTGCCAGCAGCAGTACATTGAGCTCCTACAATGAGCAGTTCTTC.

V is TRBV28 and J is TRBJ1-1, with D possibly TRBD1 on 5 matching bases. The CDR3 length is 15 residues. V was pared by 3 bases and J by 1 base, with 12 bases between. The germline CDR1 and CDR2 sequences are MDHEN and SYDVKM. The chain's CDR3 is CASSFMGPGNTEAFF. The CDR3 DNA is TGTGCCAGCAGTTTCATGGGGCCGGGGAACACTGAAGCTTTCTTT.

This clone was seen once. The J gene is TRBJ2-3, the V gene TRBV7-7, with D tentatively TRBD2 (6 bases). V dropped 5 bases and J dropped 0 bases, with 9 bases sitting between them. CDR1 and CDR2 from the germline V gene are SSHAT and FNYEAQ (reference sequence). This CDR3 is 14 amino acids long. The CDR3 nucleotides are TGTGCCAGCAGCCTTGGGACTAGCACAGATACGCAGTATTTT. Protein product: CASSLGTSTDTQYF.

This rearrangement joins TRBV27 to TRBJ2-1; 8 bases match TRBD2. J was trimmed by 6 bases and V by 5 bases; bases with no gene match: 3. The germline V gene has CDR1 MNHEY and CDR2 SMNVEV (reference sequence). CDR3 length: 13 amino acids. The CDR3 protein is CASSLSGSNEQFF. CDR3 nucleotides: TGTGCCAGCAGTCTAAGCGGGAGCAATGAGCAGTTCTTC.